What follows are 18 T cell receptor beta chains derived from one specimen sequenced in a study of blood T cell repertoires in COVID-19. Here immunoSEQ multiplex PCR was the method, and the copy in TCRdb shows in-frame clones only, minus some. Of some 300,000 clones listed, approximately 90% are singletons. The sequencing sample was made of PBMCs or T cells enriched from blood (not recorded which). These receptors came from a woman between 55 and 75 years old in a cohort exposed to, infected with or recovered from COVID-19 (not recorded which).

This clone has a count of ten or more. The chain employs TRBV10-3 and TRBJ2-7; 10 bases fit TRBD2. The CDR3 runs 16 residues. The trim removed 0 bases at V and 10 bases at J, leaving 12 bases unmatched. Germline CDR1 ENHRY, CDR2 SYGVKD. The CDR3 protein is CAISESLRTSGRIQYF. CDR3 DNA sequence: TGTGCCATCAGTGAGTCTTTAAGGACTAGCGGAAGGATACAGTACTTC.

The J gene is TRBJ2-3, the V gene TRBV9; D ambiguous. This CDR3 comprises 14 residues. Looked up from germline, CDR1 is SGDLS and CDR2 is YYNGEE. V lost 2 bases to trimming and J lost 0 bases, with 7 bases between them. The CDR3: CASSVLGSTDTQYF. In nucleotides, the CDR3 is TGTGCCAGCAGCGTTCTAGGAAGCACAGATACGCAGTATTTT.

The rearrangement links TRBV28 to TRBJ2-1, with TRBD2 matching 8 bases. The V gene end was trimmed by 3 bases and the J gene end by 9 bases; junction bases not matched to a gene: 7. The CDR3 runs 14 residues. CDR1 and CDR2 from the germline V gene are MDHEN and SYDVKM. The CDR3 region is CASSFRSGRTEQFF. The CDR3 nucleotides read TGTGCCAGCAGTTTTAGGAGCGGGAGAACTGAGCAGTTCTTC.

The chain joins TRBV6-5 to TRBJ2-3; no clear D. This CDR3 has 13 amino acids. V gave up 6 bases and J gave up 2 bases, with 9 bases separating them. Germline CDR1 is MNHEY and CDR2 is SVGAGI. The CDR3 region has the DNA TGTGCCAGCAGCCCCAGATACACAGATACGCAGTATTTT. Translating it yields CASSPRYTDTQYF.

The rearrangement uses TRBV5-8 and TRBJ2-7, with D tentatively TRBD2 (7 bases). Between the trimmed V and J ends, which lost 6 bases and 2 bases, there was a span of 12 bases. Germline V lookup: CDR1 SGHTS, CDR2 YDEGEE. The CDR3 length is 13 residues. DNA of the CDR3: TGTGCCAGCACCCCGGGGGGCGCCTACGAGCAGTACTTC. Residues: CASTPGGAYEQYF. Full variable domain (remainder filled in from reference TRBV5-8 and TRBJ2-7): EAGVTQSPTHLIKTRGQQATLRCSPISGHTSVYWYQQALGLGLQFLLWYDEGEERNRGNFPPRFSGRQFPNYSSELNVNALELEDSALYLCASTPGGAYEQYFGPGTRLTVT.

The chain carries TRBV5-6 and TRBJ2-1; TRBD2 matches 12 bases. Germline CDR1 reads SGHDT; CDR2 reads YYEEEE. The V segment lost 3 bases and the J segment 7 bases; nucleotides outside the gene matches: 5. The CDR3 runs 15 residues. CDR3 in DNA: TGTGCCAGCAGCTCTAGCGGGAGGGCCGTAAATGAGCAGTTCTTC. This codes for CASSSSGRAVNEQFF.

The V and J genes are TRBV9 and TRBJ2-1; 8 bases line up with TRBD2. The CDR3 is 18 residues long. CDR1 SGDLS and CDR2 YYNGEE come from the germline V gene. V was clipped by 2 bases and J by 1 base; unmatched bases: 11. CDR3 DNA sequence: TGTGCCAGCAGCGTCCGAGACTACAGCGGGAGTTCCTACAATGAGCAGTTCTTC. This codes for CASSVRDYSGSSYNEQFF.

The chain combines TRBV7-6 with TRBJ2-7, with D maybe TRBD2 (6 bases). The CDR3 sequence is 15 residues long. Per germline, CDR1 SGHVS and CDR2 FNYEAQ. Trimming shortened V by 4 bases and J by 6 bases, and 19 bases separated the two germline ends. The CDR3 sequence is CASSSQGTGVGEQYF. Written as DNA, the CDR3 is TGTGCCAGCAGCTCCCAGGGTACGGGAGTTGGCGAGCAGTACTTC.

J is TRBJ2-1 and V is TRBV19, with D unclear. V lost 5 bases to trimming and J lost 0 bases, with 11 bases between them. This CDR3 is 15 amino acids long. In germline, CDR1 is LNHDA, CDR2 SQIVND (reference sequence). CDR3 in amino acids: CASSLTLRSYNEQFF. The CDR3 coding sequence is TGTGCCAGTAGTTTAACCCTACGCTCCTACAATGAGCAGTTCTTC.

The table lists this clone with a count of one. The gene calls are TRBV3-1 (or the pseudogene TRBV3-2) and TRBJ1-1, with 7 bases lining up with TRBD1. This CDR3 region has 13 residues. The junction had 2 bases not matched to a gene; V was cut back by 3 bases and J by 4 bases. Germline V gene lookup returns CDR1 LGHDT and CDR2 YNNKEL (reference sequence). CDR3 sequence: CASSQYRGTEAFF. CDR3 nucleotide sequence: TGTGCCAGCAGCCAGTACAGGGGCACTGAAGCTTTCTTT.

This chain joins TRBV28 and TRBJ2-1, with 8 bases aligning to TRBD2. V was clipped by 2 bases and J by 2 bases; unmatched bases: 5. This CDR3 has 16 residues. CDR1 MDHEN and CDR2 SYDVKM come from the germline V gene. The CDR3 DNA is TGTGCCAGCAGTTTACTAGCGGGTAAGACCTACAATGAGCAGTTCTTC. This encodes CASSLLAGKTYNEQFF. The complete variable domain, with remaining parts taken from reference TRBV28 and TRBJ2-1, reads DVKVTQSSRYLVKRTGEKVFLECVQDMDHENMFWYRQDPGLGLRLIYFSYDVKMKEKGDIPEGYSVSREKKERFSLILESASTNQTSMYLCASSLLAGKTYNEQFFGPGTRLTVL.

The CDR3 bases are TGTGCCTGGAGTGAGGGACAGGGGGCCCCCTACGAGCAGTACTTC. Protein sequence: CAWSEGQGAPYEQYF. The V call is TRBV30, the J call TRBJ2-7, with TRBD1 matching over 12 bases. The junction had 3 bases not matched to a gene; V was cut back by 1 base and J by 2 bases. Germline V gene lookup returns CDR1 GTSNPN and CDR2 SVGIG (reference sequence). The CDR3 has 15 amino acids.

This clone was found once. The chain carries TRBV4-1 and TRBJ1-4, with 11 bases fitting TRBD1. CDR1 MGHRA and CDR2 YSYEKL come from the germline V gene. This CDR3 spans 14 amino acids. The trim removed 5 bases at V and 8 bases at J, leaving 4 bases unmatched. In DNA form, the CDR3 reads TGCGCCAGCAGCTGGGGACAGGGGGACGAAAAACTGTTTTTT. It yields the protein CASSWGQGDEKLFF.

The chain combines TRBV12-5 with TRBJ2-5; the D gene is possibly TRBD2 (5 bases). The length of the CDR3 is 12 residues. The germline V gene has CDR1 LGHNT and CDR2 FRNRAP. V was clipped by 3 bases and J by 5 bases, with 7 bases between them. CDR3: CASGFAGETQYF. In DNA, the CDR3 is TGTGCTAGTGGTTTTGCGGGCGAGACCCAGTACTTC.

The chain carries TRBV12-3 or TRBV12-4 and TRBJ2-1, with TRBD2 as a possible D gene (5 bases). The CDR3 totals 12 residues. Between the trimmed V and J ends, which lost 6 bases and 7 bases, there was a span of 10 bases. CDR3 DNA: TGTGCCAGCAGGGTACGGGGTAATGAGCAGTTCTTC. Translation: CASRVRGNEQFF.

The chain carries TRBV6-5 and TRBJ2-7; the match to TRBD2 covers 10 bases. With V trimmed by 7 bases and J by 6 bases, 9 bases remained unmatched. The CDR3 runs to 14 residues. Germline V lookup: CDR1 MNHEY, CDR2 SVGAGI. CDR3 DNA: TGTGCCAGCAACAACGGACTAGCGGCAAGCGAGCAGTACTTC. Its protein product is CASNNGLAASEQYF.

This clone was counted between two and nine times. The CDR3 coding sequence is TGTGCCACCAGTGCCCCAGGGGAAGCTAACTATGGCTACACCTTC. Its protein is CATSAPGEANYGYTF. The V call is TRBV24-1, the J call TRBJ1-2, with D maybe TRBD1 (6 bases). Germline V gene data show CDR1 as KGHDR and CDR2 as SFDVKD. V lost 5 bases and J lost 0, with 12 bases in between. CDR3 length equals 15 residues.

The genes are TRBV9 and TRBJ2-6; D possibly corresponds to TRBD1 (5 bases). Between the trimmed V and J ends, which lost 3 bases and 0 bases, there was a span of 13 bases. Germline CDR1 reads SGDLS; CDR2 reads YYNGEE. The length of the CDR3 is 17 residues. CDR3 sequence reads: CASSGRATLSGANVLTF. CDR3 coding DNA: TGTGCCAGCAGCGGCAGGGCCACTCTCTCTGGGGCCAACGTCCTGACTTTC.